This is a list of T cell receptor beta chains from one sample in a study of naive and memory T cell subsets. TCRdb re-called the UMI-ligation and nested PCR reads through MiXCR, storing one row per CDR3 protein. The sample holds some 87,000 distinct CDR3 sequences, 6% to 7.5% seen once. Sequencing was carried out using central memory CD4+ T cells from blood. The receptors shown here come from a human donor in good health. Each CDR3 is given with its conserved first and last residue. Fields, in order: D gene, J gene, clone size, V gene, CDR3 DNA, CDR3 protein. A D gene is named only where the DNA matches it firmly. The size of a clone is reported for some rows only, either as once, few or many, or as a class for expanded clones.

d_gene: -
j_gene: TRBJ1-1
abundance: many
v_gene: TRBV4-2
CDR3nt: TGTGCCAGCAGCCAAGAGCCAGGGAAGGGGCACACTGAAGCTTTCTTT
CDR3aa: CASSQEPGKGHTEAFF

d_gene: TRBD1
j_gene: TRBJ1-1
abundance: -
v_gene: TRBV6-2/TRBV6-3
CDR3nt: TGTGCCAGCAGATACCCGACAGGGTTCGACACTGAAGCTTTCTTT
CDR3aa: CASRYPTGFDTEAFF

d_gene: -
j_gene: TRBJ2-1
abundance: many
v_gene: TRBV28
CDR3nt: TGTGCCAGTCGAGGGGTGAAGCTTAGTAGTGAGCAGTTCTTC
CDR3aa: CASRGVKLSSEQFF

d_gene: TRBD1
j_gene: TRBJ2-3
abundance: many
v_gene: TRBV12-3/TRBV12-4
CDR3nt: TGTGCCAGCAGTAGGGACAGCGATACGCAGTATTTT
CDR3aa: CASSRDSDTQYF

d_gene: -
j_gene: TRBJ2-3
abundance: -
v_gene: TRBV6-2/TRBV6-3
CDR3nt: TGTGCCAGCAGTTACGGTTGGCGACAGGCAACCACAGATACGCAGTATTTT
CDR3aa: CASSYGWRQATTDTQYF

d_gene: -
j_gene: TRBJ1-2
abundance: few
v_gene: TRBV27
CDR3nt: TGTGCCAGCAAATGGGGTCGGGAGGGGGGCTACACCTTC
CDR3aa: CASKWGREGGYTF

d_gene: TRBD1
j_gene: TRBJ1-2
abundance: many
v_gene: TRBV7-8
CDR3nt: TGTGCCAGCAGCTTAGTGGGGCCCGGGACAGGGTTTCGCGATGGCTACACCTTC
CDR3aa: CASSLVGPGTGFRDGYTF

d_gene: -
j_gene: TRBJ1-4
abundance: many
v_gene: TRBV7-2
CDR3nt: TGTGCCAGCAGCTTACGACCCCAAAGGAATGAAAAACTGTTTTTT
CDR3aa: CASSLRPQRNEKLFF

d_gene: TRBD1
j_gene: TRBJ2-7
abundance: many
v_gene: TRBV20-1
CDR3nt: TGCAGTGCTAGACTACCGACAGGGGGTTCCTACGAGCAGTACTTC
CDR3aa: CSARLPTGGSYEQYF

d_gene: -
j_gene: TRBJ2-5
abundance: -
v_gene: TRBV7-3
CDR3nt: TGTGCCAGCAGCTTAAATGGCCGGCGGGGAGGGGGTCAAGAGACCCAGTACTTC
CDR3aa: CASSLNGRRGGGQETQYF

d_gene: TRBD1
j_gene: TRBJ2-7
abundance: many
v_gene: TRBV2
CDR3nt: TGTGCCAGCGGGGGACAGGCCTACGAGCAGTACTTC
CDR3aa: CASGGQAYEQYF

d_gene: -
j_gene: TRBJ2-6
abundance: many
v_gene: TRBV7-2
CDR3nt: TGTGCCAGCAGTCCGGACTCTGGGGCCAACGTCCTGACTTTC
CDR3aa: CASSPDSGANVLTF

d_gene: -
j_gene: TRBJ2-1
abundance: few
v_gene: TRBV10-2
CDR3nt: TGCGCCAGCAGTGAGGGGAACAATGAGCAGTTCTTC
CDR3aa: CASSEGNNEQFF

d_gene: -
j_gene: TRBJ2-1
abundance: -
v_gene: TRBV15
CDR3nt: TGTGCCACCAGCAGAGGGGGAGTATCCTACAATGAGCAGTTCTTC
CDR3aa: CATSRGGVSYNEQFF

d_gene: TRBD2
j_gene: TRBJ2-5
abundance: -
v_gene: TRBV4-2
CDR3nt: TGTGCCAGCAGCCAAGGACTAGCGGCCCAAGAGACCCAGTACTTC
CDR3aa: CASSQGLAAQETQYF

d_gene: -
j_gene: TRBJ2-6
abundance: few
v_gene: TRBV7-9
CDR3nt: TGTGCCAGCAGCTTGGCGCAGGGTTTGTCTGGGGCCAACGTCCTGACTTTC
CDR3aa: CASSLAQGLSGANVLTF

d_gene: TRBD1
j_gene: TRBJ1-2
abundance: many
v_gene: TRBV20-1
CDR3nt: TGCAGTGCTGGGGACCAGGGGGAGGGCTATGGCTACACCTTC
CDR3aa: CSAGDQGEGYGYTF

d_gene: -
j_gene: TRBJ1-2
abundance: many
v_gene: TRBV10-3
CDR3nt: TGTGCCATCAGTGAGTCGAGCGACTCTCTGCTTCAGTGCACCTTC
CDR3aa: CAISESSDSLLQCTF

d_gene: TRBD2
j_gene: TRBJ2-7
abundance: many
v_gene: TRBV19
CDR3nt: TGTGCCAGTAGTATGGGCAGCGGGAGTGCCGACGAGCAGTACTTC
CDR3aa: CASSMGSGSADEQYF

d_gene: -
j_gene: TRBJ1-1
abundance: many
v_gene: TRBV29-1
CDR3nt: TGCAGCGGGACAGTTCAGAACACTGAAGCTTTCTTT
CDR3aa: CSGTVQNTEAFF

d_gene: -
j_gene: TRBJ1-4
abundance: many
v_gene: TRBV12-3/TRBV12-4
CDR3nt: TGTGCCAGCAGTTTAGTTCCTACTGAAAAACTGTTTTTT
CDR3aa: CASSLVPTEKLFF

d_gene: -
j_gene: TRBJ1-2
abundance: many
v_gene: TRBV5-1
CDR3nt: TGCGCCAGCAGCCCTGACCACTATGGCTACACCTTC
CDR3aa: CASSPDHYGYTF

d_gene: TRBD2
j_gene: TRBJ2-3
abundance: many
v_gene: TRBV7-2
CDR3nt: TGTGCCAGCAGTCGTCGACTAGCGGTCACAGATACGCAGTATTTT
CDR3aa: CASSRRLAVTDTQYF

d_gene: -
j_gene: TRBJ2-3
abundance: many
v_gene: TRBV14
CDR3nt: TGTGCCAGCAGCCAAGAGTACGGTGGCACAGATACGCAGTATTTT
CDR3aa: CASSQEYGGTDTQYF

d_gene: -
j_gene: TRBJ1-2
abundance: many
v_gene: TRBV2
CDR3nt: TGTGCCAGCAGTGAAGCGCTTCAGGGACCCTATGGCTACACCTTC
CDR3aa: CASSEALQGPYGYTF

d_gene: TRBD2
j_gene: TRBJ2-7
abundance: many
v_gene: TRBV15
CDR3nt: TGTGCCACCAGCAGAGCACTAGCGGGGGCTGCCTACGAGCAGTACTTC
CDR3aa: CATSRALAGAAYEQYF

d_gene: -
j_gene: TRBJ2-1
abundance: few
v_gene: TRBV27
CDR3nt: TGTGCCAGCAGCGAGACAGGCCCAACCTACAATGAGCAGTTCTTC
CDR3aa: CASSETGPTYNEQFF

d_gene: TRBD2
j_gene: TRBJ2-3
abundance: few
v_gene: TRBV15
CDR3nt: TGTGCCACCAGCAGAGATCGGAGCCGGGGGGGACGCACAGATACGCAGTATTTT
CDR3aa: CATSRDRSRGGRTDTQYF

d_gene: TRBD1
j_gene: TRBJ1-5
abundance: many
v_gene: TRBV20-1
CDR3nt: TGCAGTGCGGCCACAGGGGGTGCGGTCAATCAGCCCCAGCATTTT
CDR3aa: CSAATGGAVNQPQHF

d_gene: -
j_gene: TRBJ2-1
abundance: many
v_gene: TRBV29-1
CDR3nt: TGCGGATACGACCAGAATGAGCAGTTCTTC
CDR3aa: CGYDQNEQFF

d_gene: TRBD2
j_gene: TRBJ2-3
abundance: many
v_gene: TRBV5-4
CDR3nt: TGTGCCAGCAGCTTGGCCCCTAGCGGGGGGGCCGGCACGCAGTATTTT
CDR3aa: CASSLAPSGGAGTQYF

d_gene: -
j_gene: TRBJ1-4
abundance: few
v_gene: TRBV18
CDR3nt: TGTGCCAGCTCCCCCGGGAACCTTAACAACGAAAAACTGTTTTTT
CDR3aa: CASSPGNLNNEKLFF

d_gene: -
j_gene: TRBJ1-1
abundance: many
v_gene: TRBV29-1
CDR3nt: TGCAGCGTTTCCACGGGAGAAGCTTTCTTT
CDR3aa: CSVSTGEAFF

d_gene: -
j_gene: TRBJ1-6
abundance: -
v_gene: TRBV5-1
CDR3nt: TGCGCCAGCAGCTTGGCCCCAACGGCTTCCTATAATTCACCCCTCCACTTT
CDR3aa: CASSLAPTASYNSPLHF

d_gene: TRBD2
j_gene: TRBJ2-3
abundance: -
v_gene: TRBV24-1
CDR3nt: TGTGCCACCAGTGACCGGCCAGCGGGAGGGTCAGATACGCAGTATTTT
CDR3aa: CATSDRPAGGSDTQYF

d_gene: -
j_gene: TRBJ2-3
abundance: many
v_gene: TRBV5-1
CDR3nt: TGCGCCAGCAGCCCGTTACAAGACTCTAGCACAGATACGCAGTATTTT
CDR3aa: CASSPLQDSSTDTQYF

d_gene: -
j_gene: TRBJ1-4
abundance: few
v_gene: TRBV7-8
CDR3nt: TGTGCCAGCAGCCCGGGAACGCACAGCCTCCCCGGGAGTAATGAAAAACTGTTTTTT
CDR3aa: CASSPGTHSLPGSNEKLFF

d_gene: -
j_gene: TRBJ2-7
abundance: -
v_gene: TRBV13
CDR3nt: TGTGCCAGCAGCCCCCGCGAGGGGCGCATCTACGAGCAGTACTTC
CDR3aa: CASSPREGRIYEQYF

d_gene: -
j_gene: TRBJ1-4
abundance: many
v_gene: TRBV29-1
CDR3nt: TGCAGCGTTGAAGGCAGGGACGGGGAAAAACTGTTTTTT
CDR3aa: CSVEGRDGEKLFF

d_gene: TRBD1
j_gene: TRBJ1-2
abundance: many
v_gene: TRBV6-6
CDR3nt: TGTGCCAGCAGTCCAGGGGGCGTCAACTATGGCTACACCTTC
CDR3aa: CASSPGGVNYGYTF

d_gene: -
j_gene: TRBJ2-3
abundance: many
v_gene: TRBV4-3
CDR3nt: TGCGCCAGCAGCCAAGCGAGAAGCGCATATACGCAGTATTTT
CDR3aa: CASSQARSAYTQYF

d_gene: -
j_gene: TRBJ2-5
abundance: -
v_gene: TRBV7-2
CDR3nt: TGTGCCAGCAGCCTCACACAGGCAGGGGAGACCCAGTACTTC
CDR3aa: CASSLTQAGETQYF

d_gene: TRBD1
j_gene: TRBJ2-5
abundance: many
v_gene: TRBV20-1
CDR3nt: TGCAGTGCTAGTAGACAGGGGAGAGGAGAGACCCAGTACTTC
CDR3aa: CSASRQGRGETQYF

d_gene: -
j_gene: TRBJ1-2
abundance: many
v_gene: TRBV9
CDR3nt: TGTGCCAGCAGCGTAGTCCCAGACCTCAACTATGGCTACACCTTC
CDR3aa: CASSVVPDLNYGYTF

d_gene: TRBD2
j_gene: TRBJ2-1
abundance: -
v_gene: TRBV6-1
CDR3nt: TGTGCCAGCAGTGAAAGGAGCGGGAGGGGCAATGAGCAGTTCTTC
CDR3aa: CASSERSGRGNEQFF

d_gene: TRBD2
j_gene: TRBJ2-1
abundance: many
v_gene: TRBV30
CDR3nt: TGTGCCTGGAGGGGGACTAGCCCCTACAATGAGCAGTTCTTC
CDR3aa: CAWRGTSPYNEQFF

d_gene: TRBD2
j_gene: TRBJ2-3
abundance: many
v_gene: TRBV7-9
CDR3nt: TGTGCCAGCAGCCCCGGACTAGCGGGAAACACAGATACGCAGTATTTT
CDR3aa: CASSPGLAGNTDTQYF